Shown below are 32 T cell receptor beta chains from a single sample sequenced in a study of PD-1 blockade in classical Hodgkin lymphoma. Here immunoSEQ multiplex PCR was the method, and the copy in TCRdb shows in-frame clones only, minus some. The table has 20,000 to 30,000 clones, 81% seen once. Relapse was seen in all patients after autologous stem cell transplantation, and brentuximab vedotin exposure was variable. The sample here was peripheral blood mononuclear cells (PBMCs), taken before the second cycle of nivolumab. The receptors here all came from a human donor with classical Hodgkin lymphoma.

This chain uses TRBV28 with TRBJ1-5; maybe TRBD1 (5 bases). This CDR3 is 16 amino acids long. The ends were cut back, 4 bases at V and 0 bases at J, with 13 bases in the middle. CDR1 is MDHEN and CDR2 is SYDVKM in the germline V gene. The CDR3: CASSSQWGSSNQPQHF. Here the CDR3 DNA reads TGTGCCAGCAGTTCCCAATGGGGGAGTAGCAATCAGCCCCAGCATTTT.

The chain links TRBV9 to TRBJ1-4, with unresolved D. The CDR3 has 17 residues. V was trimmed by 0 bases and J by 5 bases, leaving 17 bases between them. From germline, CDR1 is SGDLS and CDR2 YYNGEE. Here the CDR3 reads CASSVEGGPAANEKLFF. Written as DNA, the CDR3 is TGTGCCAGCAGCGTAGAAGGAGGCCCTGCGGCAAATGAAAAACTGTTTTTT.

The chain is built from TRBV7-2 and TRBJ2-7; the D gene is possibly TRBD1 (5 bases). V lost 1 base, J lost 6 bases, and 19 bases lay in between. The germline gives CDR1 SGHTA, CDR2 FQGNSA. The CDR3 runs to 16 residues. The CDR3 reads CASSLVPGAGFGEQYF. DNA for the CDR3: TGTGCCAGCAGCTTAGTACCTGGGGCAGGGTTTGGCGAGCAGTACTTC.

The V call is TRBV2, the J call TRBJ1-5; the D is unclear. The CDR3 runs to 13 residues. Trimming pared 4 bases from V and 4 bases from J, leaving 8 bases between. Germline assignment: CDR1 SNHLY and CDR2 FYNNEI. The CDR3 nucleotides read TGTGCCAGCAGTGCGGACGGGAATCAGCCCCAGCATTTT. Amino acid sequence: CASSADGNQPQHF.

The V call is TRBV7-8, the J call TRBJ2-5; the D gene is possibly TRBD1 (5 bases). Between the trimmed V and J ends, which lost 6 bases and 5 bases, there was a span of 19 bases. This CDR3 comprises 15 residues. Germline CDR1 SGHVS, CDR2 FQNEAQ. This chain's CDR3 is CASRKIPQGGETQYF. CDR3 DNA: TGTGCCAGCAGGAAAATCCCGCAGGGTGGGGAGACCCAGTACTTC.

The rearrangement links TRBV4-2 to TRBJ1-1; D not resolved. CDR3 length equals 13 residues. V gave up 4 bases and J gave up 1 base, with 7 bases separating them. Per germline, CDR1 LGHNA and CDR2 YNFKEQ. CDR3 sequence: CASSLDPNTEAFF. The CDR3 region has the DNA TGTGCCAGCAGCCTCGATCCGAACACTGAAGCTTTCTTT.

V is TRBV6-5 and J is TRBJ1-2; TRBD1 matches at 8 bases. CDR1 MNHEY and CDR2 SVGAGI come from the germline V gene. The CDR3 has 14 residues. V shed 5 bases and J 7 bases; nucleotides not matched to a gene: 9. The CDR3 reads CASSHQRQGSGYTF. CDR3 DNA sequence: TGTGCCAGCAGTCACCAGAGACAGGGGTCTGGCTACACCTTC.

The chain carries TRBV2 and TRBJ2-3; TRBD1 aligns across 7 bases. The V segment lost 6 bases and the J segment 11 bases; nucleotides outside the gene matches: 5. This CDR3 contains 11 residues. The germline gives CDR1 SNHLY, CDR2 FYNNEI. The CDR3 DNA reads as TGTGCCAGCAGGTCAGGGGGAGTGCAGTATTTT. This translates into CASRSGGVQYF.

The chain recombines TRBV7-6 with TRBJ2-7, with 8 bases fitting TRBD2. The V gene's germline CDR1 is SGHVS and CDR2 FNYEAQ. Losses at the gene ends were 1 base for V and 6 bases for J; bases not matched to a gene: 5. This CDR3 is 14 amino acids long. CDR3 sequence (DNA): TGTGCCAGCAGCTTAGGCGGACTAGCACGCGAGCAGTACTTC. It specifies CASSLGGLAREQYF.

The CDR3 DNA follows: TGTGCCAGCGGGGGCCAGGGTGGGTACGAGCAGTACTTC. Translated, it gives CASGGQGGYEQYF. This chain connects TRBV28 to TRBJ2-7, with D perhaps TRBD1 (6 bases). Trimming took 8 bases from V and 4 from J, leaving 15 bases between them. Germline CDR1 is MDHEN and CDR2 is SYDVKM. This CDR3 comprises 13 residues.

This chain uses TRBV10-3 with TRBJ1-5; tentative D call: TRBD1 (5 bases). Trimming removed 3 bases from V and 5 bases from J, with 14 bases in between. From germline, CDR1 is ENHRY and CDR2 SYGVKD. This CDR3 spans 15 amino acids. The CDR3 protein is CAISDLLTGDQPQHF. The CDR3 DNA reads TGTGCCATCAGTGACTTATTAACAGGAGATCAGCCCCAGCATTTT.

This clone was detected only a few times. Written as DNA, the CDR3 is TGTGCCAGTACCGGACAGGGAGGGGTCGGGGAGCTGTTTTTT. This gives the protein CASTGQGGVGELFF. This chain joins TRBV19 and TRBJ2-2; D possibly corresponds to TRBD1 (8 bases). V was pared by 7 bases and J by 7 bases, with 16 bases between. CDR1 and CDR2 (germline): LNHDA, SQIVND (reference sequence). The CDR3 is 14 residues long. The entire variable domain, with the rest obtained from reference TRBV19 and TRBJ2-2, is as follows: DGGITQSPKYLFRKEGQNVTLSCEQNLNHDAMYWYRQDPGQGLRLIYYSQIVNDFQKGDIAEGYSVSREKKESFPLTVTSAQKNPTAFYLCASTGQGGVGELFFGEGSRLTVL.

This clone was observed once. The chain has TRBV5-5 and TRBJ2-7; D gene ambiguous. Germline V CDR1 and CDR2: SGHKS, YYEKEE (reference sequence). Trimming took off 0 bases at V and 3 bases at J, with 10 bases between the two ends. This CDR3 has 14 amino acids. The CDR3 region is CASSLASDFYEQYF. The CDR3, as DNA: TGTGCCAGCAGCTTGGCAAGCGACTTCTACGAGCAGTACTTC. Variable domain in full (rest from reference TRBV5-5 and TRBJ2-7): DAGVTQSPTHLIKTRGQQVTLRCSPISGHKSVSWYQQVLGQGPQFIFQYYEKEERGRGNFPDRFSARQFPNYSSELNVNALLLGDSALYLCASSLASDFYEQYFGPGTRLTVT.

The chain employs TRBV10-2 and TRBJ1-1; D uncertain. Trimming left V 8 bases short and J 0 bases short, with 10 bases between. This CDR3 spans 13 amino acids. CDR1 and CDR2 (germline): WSHSY, SAAADI. The CDR3 bases are TGCGCCAGCTCAGGACGGTTGAACACTGAAGCTTTCTTT. This sequence encodes CASSGRLNTEAFF.

The chain links TRBV28 to TRBJ2-5; 7 nucleotides align to TRBD2. The trim removed 6 bases at V and 2 bases at J, leaving 9 bases unmatched. Germline CDR1 MDHEN, CDR2 SYDVKM. The CDR3 runs to 15 residues. The DNA of the CDR3 is TGTGCCAGCAGCCCAAGCGGGGCCGTTCAAGAGACCCAGTACTTC. Its translation: CASSPSGAVQETQYF.

The rearrangement uses TRBV5-6 and TRBJ2-5; D unclear. The CDR3 has 14 residues. Per germline, CDR1 SGHDT and CDR2 YYEEEE. Trimming removed 2 bases from V and 5 bases from J, with 13 bases in between. The CDR3 here is CASSLENYVETQYF. Here the CDR3 DNA reads TGTGCCAGCAGCTTAGAGAACTATGTGGAGACCCAGTACTTC.

Here the CDR3 DNA reads TGCGCCAGCTCCCGGACAGGTCGCGAAGGAGGGACCCAGTACTTC. It specifies CASSRTGREGGTQYF. J is TRBJ2-5 and V is TRBV5-1; 7 nucleotides agree with TRBD1. Germline loops: CDR1 SGHRS, CDR2 YFSETQ. After removal of 7 bases from V and 7 bases from J, the junction contained 16 bases not matched to a gene. CDR3 length: 15 residues.

V is TRBV28 and J is TRBJ2-1; 13 nucleotides match TRBD2. V lost 5 bases to trimming and J lost 7 bases; unmatched junction nucleotides: 14. CDR1 MDHEN and CDR2 SYDVKM come from the germline V gene. This CDR3 spans 18 amino acids. The CDR3 region has the DNA TGTGCCAGCAGTACTCAATCGGGACTAGCGGGATGGTGGAATGAGCAGTTCTTC. This gives the protein CASSTQSGLAGWWNEQFF.

This rearrangement joins TRBV29-1 to TRBJ2-1; 8 bases are a match to TRBD1. V lost 2 bases and J lost 15; bases outside the gene matches: 9. The CDR3 contains 12 residues. Looked up from germline, CDR1 is SQVTM and CDR2 is ANQGSEA. The CDR3 DNA sequence: TGCAGCGTTGAACTCGACAGGGGACCCGCGTTCTTC. Protein sequence: CSVELDRGPAFF.

The chain is built from TRBV19 and TRBJ2-7; TRBD2 agrees at 10 bases. With 0 bases clipped from V and 2 bases from J, the junction kept 4 bases outside the gene matches. CDR1 and CDR2 (germline): LNHDA, SQIVND (reference sequence). The CDR3 is 16 residues long. The CDR3 is CASSIDLAGATYEQYF. CDR3 nucleotides: TGTGCCAGTAGTATAGATCTAGCGGGGGCCACCTACGAGCAGTACTTC.

The chain combines TRBV2 with TRBJ1-3, with a weak D call TRBD1 (6 bases). The V and J ends lost 8 bases and 6 bases respectively, with 17 bases between them. The CDR3 is made up of 14 amino acids. Germline V CDR1 and CDR2: SNHLY, FYNNEI. DNA of the CDR3: TGTGCCAGCGGGGGCCACAGGGATTTAAACACCATATATTTT. Its protein is CASGGHRDLNTIYF.

The V call is TRBV28, the J call TRBJ1-1, with a weak D call TRBD1 (6 bases). This CDR3 spans 14 amino acids. The germline CDR1 and CDR2 sequences are MDHEN and SYDVKM. V gave up 8 bases and J gave up 1 base, with 14 bases separating them. The CDR3 coding sequence is TGTGCCAGCGGGGTTCTGACAGGGAACACTGAAGCTTTCTTT. This gives the protein CASGVLTGNTEAFF.

This rearrangement joins TRBV19 to TRBJ2-6; D is uncertain. V gave up 5 bases and J gave up 2 bases, with 13 bases separating them. The CDR3 sequence is 16 residues long. CDR1 is LNHDA and CDR2 is SQIVND in the germline V gene (reference sequence). CDR3 protein: CASSANGVTGANVLTF. CDR3 DNA sequence: TGTGCCAGTAGTGCAAACGGAGTGACTGGGGCCAACGTCCTGACTTTC.

The chain combines TRBV6-4 with TRBJ2-1; 7 nucleotides align to TRBD2. The CDR3 loop spans 15 amino acids. V dropped 9 bases and J dropped 6; count of bases not matched to a gene: 14. Germline V gene data show CDR1 as MRHNA and CDR2 as SNTAGT. The chain's CDR3 is CASAREAGSLNEQFF. The CDR3 nucleotides are TGTGCCAGTGCCCGGGAGGCAGGGTCTCTCAATGAGCAGTTCTTC.

The V call is TRBV5-1, the J call TRBJ2-3; D is uncertain. The CDR3 has 15 residues. Trimming shortened V by 0 bases and J by 0 bases, and 8 bases separated the two germline ends. Germline CDR1 SGHRS, CDR2 YFSETQ. CDR3 amino acids: CASSLEPVSTDTQYF. The CDR3 DNA is TGCGCCAGCAGCTTGGAACCGGTTAGCACAGATACGCAGTATTTT.

The rearrangement uses TRBV4-2 and TRBJ2-3, with D maybe TRBD2 (7 bases). V was trimmed by 0 bases and J by 4 bases, leaving 8 bases between them. Per the germline V gene, CDR1 is LGHNA and CDR2 is YNFKEQ. CDR3 length: 14 amino acids. In DNA form, the CDR3 reads TGTGCCAGCAGCCAAGAGGGGGGGCCAGATACGCAGTATTTT. It codes for CASSQEGGPDTQYF.

The V call is TRBV5-1, the J call TRBJ1-1, with a weak D call TRBD1 (5 bases). The CDR3 totals 14 residues. Trimming stripped 4 bases from V and 4 bases from J, with 14 bases between. CDR1 and CDR2 from the germline V gene are SGHRS and YFSETQ. Here the CDR3 reads CASSGLGGGTEAFF. As DNA, the CDR3 is TGCGCCAGCAGCGGTCTAGGCGGGGGCACTGAAGCTTTCTTT.

The V gene is TRBV1, the J gene TRBJ1-2. TRBV1 is an annotated pseudogene. The CDR3 length is 17 residues. The CDR3 sequence is CTSSQARTARPNYGYTF. The CDR3 DNA is TGCACCAGCAGCCAGGCTAGGACTGCCAGACCTAACTATGGCTACACCTTC.

This clone was picked up a small number of times. The rearrangement links TRBV4-2 to TRBJ1-5; D is uncertain. V was pared by 2 bases and J by 0 bases, with 14 bases between. The germline gives CDR1 LGHNA, CDR2 YNFKEQ. The length of the CDR3 is 17 residues. Here the CDR3 reads CASSQHYRELSNQPQHF. The DNA of the CDR3 is TGTGCCAGCAGCCAACACTACAGAGAACTTAGCAATCAGCCCCAGCATTTT.

The chain uses TRBV19 and TRBJ2-1, with 12 bases aligning to TRBD2. Germline CDR1 and CDR2: LNHDA and SQIVND (reference sequence). J was trimmed by 10 bases and V by 5 bases; bases with no gene match: 18. The CDR3 is made up of 18 amino acids. The DNA for the CDR3 is TGTGCCAGTAGTCAGCATCAAGGCAGGACTAGCGGGGTGGGGGAGCAGTTCTTC. Translation gives CASSQHQGRTSGVGEQFF.

The V and J genes are TRBV30 and TRBJ1-5; 10 nucleotides align to TRBD1. The CDR3 totals 17 residues. Germline values: CDR1 GTSNPN, CDR2 SVGIG (reference sequence). The junction had 9 bases not matched to a gene; V was cut back by 4 bases and J by 0 bases. The CDR3 protein is CAWNPGTGAYSNQPQHF. The CDR3 DNA follows: TGTGCCTGGAATCCCGGGACAGGGGCATATAGCAATCAGCCCCAGCATTTT. Looking up the rest from reference TRBV30 and TRBJ1-5 gives the full variable domain: SQTIHQWPATLVQPVGSPLSLECTVEGTSNPNLYWYRQAAGRGLQLLFYSVGIGQISSEVPQNLSASRPQDRQFILSSKKLLLSDSGFYLCAWNPGTGAYSNQPQHFGDGTRLSIL.

Ten or more counts support this clone. The rearrangement uses TRBV19 and TRBJ2-7; D is ambiguous. V lost 5 bases and J lost 0, with 8 bases in between. The CDR3 totals 13 residues. Germline V gene sequence: CDR1 LNHDA, CDR2 SQIVND (reference sequence). The CDR3 coding sequence is TGTGCCAGTAGTCCTGGTTCCTCCTACGAGCAGTACTTC. Its translation is CASSPGSSYEQYF.